This entry is about one TCR beta chain. Its antigen is as yet unknown. The data were obtained in a study of OX40 agonist ivuxolimab in advanced cancers. Findings of the study overall: The authors also found low normalized T-cell clonal expansion in some nonresponders.

Trimming shortened V by 2 bases and J by 0 bases, and 17 bases separated the two germline ends. Germline V gives CDR1 GTSNPN, CDR2 SVGIG (reference sequence). The CDR3 extends over 18 amino acids. Repertoires were generated with immunoSEQ multiplex PCR, while TCRdb's copy carries only in-frame clones and drops some. The sample has 50,000 to 75,000 clones; 75% to 90% are singletons. The J gene is TRBJ1-6, the V gene TRBV30; no clear D. This clonotype was obtained from an adult with an advanced solid tumor such as melanoma, head and neck, liver or kidney cancer. Sequenced material: CD4+ or CD8+ T cells sorted from blood, taken in a trial of the OX40 agonist ivuxolimab. The CDR3 nucleotides are TGTGCCTGGAGTACTGAAGGCGCCCAGAGCTCCTATAATTCACCCCTCCACTTT. Its protein is CAWSTEGAQSSYNSPLHF.